A selection of T cell receptor beta chains follows, all from one sample in a study of shared clonotypes between healthy human individuals. Profiled with immunoSEQ multiplex PCR; TCRdb holds only in-frame clones, not every one. Here the sample spans approximately 720,000 clones, about 78% being singletons. Sequencing used memory CD4+ T cells sorted from blood. Receptor source: a woman in her thirties in good health. The CDR3 runs from the conserved cysteine through the conserved F or W. Fields, in order: V gene, J gene, clone size, D gene, CDR3 DNA, CDR3 protein. The D gene is left open where the match is weak. Clone size appears in some rows only: once, few, many, or a class for an expanded clone.

>TRBV28|TRBJ1-1|-|-
TGTGAGGTTTCCTCTGCGACAGAAGCTTTCTTT
CEVSSATEAFF
>TRBV19|TRBJ2-1|-|-
TGTGCCAGTAGTCTCCATTACCGACAGTCCCATGAGCAGTTCTTC
CASSLHYRQSHEQFF
>TRBV4-1|TRBJ1-2|-|-
TGCGCCAGCAGCCAACTCGTGGGACGGCTCAACTATGGCTACACCTTC
CASSQLVGRLNYGYTF
>TRBV18|TRBJ2-5|-|TRBD1
TGTGCCAGCTCAACAACAGGGGCAGAGACCCAGTACTTC
CASSTTGAETQYF
>TRBV7-9|TRBJ2-2|few|-
TGTGCCAGCAGCGACCGAACTTCCCCCGACAACACCGGGGAGCTGTTTTTT
CASSDRTSPDNTGELFF
>TRBV15|TRBJ2-1|few|TRBD2
TGTGCCACCAGCAGAGAACTAGCGGCAGGAAATGAGCAGTTCTTC
CATSRELAAGNEQFF
>TRBV28|TRBJ1-1|few|TRBD1
TGTGCCAGCAGTTCCCGGGACAGGGGGCGCGGTGCTTTCTTT
CASSSRDRGRGAFF
>TRBV19|TRBJ2-2|few|TRBD1
TGTGCCAGTAGTCCCGGGACAGGGGTCACCGGGGAGCTGTTTTTT
CASSPGTGVTGELFF
>TRBV28|TRBJ2-3|-|-
TGTGCCAGCAGTTTGGGAACACACAGCACAGATACGCAGTATTTT
CASSLGTHSTDTQYF
>TRBV27|TRBJ2-7|-|-
TGTGCCAGCAGTTGGCGCCCCGACCGGGGCGAGCAGTACTTC
CASSWRPDRGEQYF
>TRBV6-1|TRBJ1-2|-|-
TGTGCCAGCACTGACCCATCGAAGGGGCCCCAGGTGCATGGCTACACCTTC
CASTDPSKGPQVHGYTF
>TRBV9|TRBJ2-7|-|TRBD2
TGTGCCAGCAGCGCCGGGACTAGCGGGAGGAACGAGCAGTACTTC
CASSAGTSGRNEQYF
>TRBV7-9|TRBJ2-5|-|TRBD2
TGTGCCAGCAGCTTAGAAGCGGGAGTGAGGGGAGAGACCCAGTACTTC
CASSLEAGVRGETQYF
>TRBV25-1|TRBJ1-5|-|-
TGTGCCAGCAGTGACACAACTAGGTCTAATAGCAATCAGCCCCAGCATTTT
CASSDTTRSNSNQPQHF
>TRBV2|TRBJ2-2|-|-
TGTGCCACCTCGGGACTCCCATCCGGGGAGCTGTTTTTT
CATSGLPSGELFF
>TRBV10-3|TRBJ1-3|-|TRBD1
TGTGCCATCAGCGGGACAGGGGGAAACACCATATATTTT
CAISGTGGNTIYF
>TRBV5-8|TRBJ1-1|-|-
TGTGCCACCACATCTAATTTCGCAGTAGGAGCTTTCTTT
CATTSNFAVGAFF
>TRBV11-2|TRBJ2-3|-|TRBD1
TGTGCCAGCAGCATACAGGGGACAGATACGCAGTATTTT
CASSIQGTDTQYF
>TRBV29-1|TRBJ2-7|-|TRBD2
TGCAGCGTCCGGACTAGCGGGATCTCCTACGAGCAGTACTTC
CSVRTSGISYEQYF
>TRBV28|TRBJ2-5|-|TRBD2
TGTGCCAGCACCGGTCGACTAGCGATGTACCAAGAGACCCAGTACTTC
CASTGRLAMYQETQYF
>TRBV6-5|TRBJ1-4|-|-
TGTGCCAGCAGTTATCGGTTCAGGGATAAAAAACTGTTTTTT
CASSYRFRDKKLFF
>TRBV5-6|TRBJ2-5|-|-
TGTGCCAGCAGCAATTCAGGACACCTGGAGACCCAGTACTTC
CASSNSGHLETQYF
>TRBV9|TRBJ2-3|-|-
TGTGCCAGCAGCGTAGGGGCTAGCCGATTCACAGATACGCAGTATTTT
CASSVGASRFTDTQYF
>TRBV6-5|TRBJ1-2|few|TRBD1
TGTGCCAGCAGACCCGGACAGGGGGAAAACACCTTC
CASRPGQGENTF
>TRBV5-4|TRBJ2-7|-|TRBD1
TGTGCCAGCAGCTGGGGGTCGGTAAGGGGGCCCAACGAGCAGTACTTC
CASSWGSVRGPNEQYF
>TRBV9|TRBJ2-5|-|-
TGTGCCAGCAGCGTAGGTTGGGGTACCAAGAAGACCCAGTACTTC
CASSVGWGTKKTQYF
>TRBV27|TRBJ2-7|-|-
TGTGCCAGCAGTTTAAGGTGGAGGGGCCGGGCCTACGAGCAGTACTTC
CASSLRWRGRAYEQYF
>TRBV21-1|TRBJ1-4|-|-
TGTGCCAGCAGCAAAGAGAACTACCCAGGACTGTTTTTT
CASSKENYPGLFF
>TRBV2|TRBJ2-5|-|-
TGTGCCAGCAGTGCACAGGTCCAAGAGACCCAGTACTTC
CASSAQVQETQYF
>TRBV12-2|TRBJ1-5|many|-
TGTTCTACAAAGGAGCCCCAGCATTTT
CSTKEPQHF
>TRBV11-2|TRBJ2-7|-|TRBD1
TGTGCCAGCAGATATGTGGGACAGGGCTTATACGAGCAGTACTTC
CASRYVGQGLYEQYF
>TRBV27|TRBJ1-3|-|TRBD1
TGTGCCAGCAGTTTCCAGGGGGCGCCTGGAAACACCATATATTTT
CASSFQGAPGNTIYF